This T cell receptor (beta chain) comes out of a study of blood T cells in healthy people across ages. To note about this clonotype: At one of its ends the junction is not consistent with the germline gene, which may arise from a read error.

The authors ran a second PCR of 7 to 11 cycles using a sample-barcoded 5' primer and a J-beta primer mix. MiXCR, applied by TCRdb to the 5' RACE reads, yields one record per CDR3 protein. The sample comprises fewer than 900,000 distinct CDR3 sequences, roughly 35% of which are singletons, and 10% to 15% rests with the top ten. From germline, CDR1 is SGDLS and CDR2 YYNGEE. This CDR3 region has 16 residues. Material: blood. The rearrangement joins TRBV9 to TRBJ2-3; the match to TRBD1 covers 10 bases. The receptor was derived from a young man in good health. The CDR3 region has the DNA TGTGCCGGCAGCGTTGGGGACAGGGGCGCCACAGATACGCAGTATTTT. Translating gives CAGSVGDRGATDTQYF.